This TCR beta chain was documented in a study of CD4 and CD8 cells across lung adenocarcinoma regions. Samples came from patients with localized non-small cell lung adenocarcinoma. From the PCR reads, TCRdb called clonotypes with MiXCR, one entry per CDR3 protein. The sample lists about 12,000 distinct CDR3 sequences, 47% occurring once. Per germline, CDR1 MGHRA and CDR2 YSYEKL. The length of the CDR3 is 13 residues. The sequenced sample consisted of CD8+ T cells from the margin of a lung tumor. The receptor comes from a male donor with lung adenocarcinoma. The CD4 and CD8 labels of this study may be unreliable. This chain links TRBV4-1 with TRBJ2-1; D is possibly TRBD2 (5 bases). The J call may be faulty, since TRBJ2-4 better matches the DNA end. CDR3 in amino acids: CASSQLVEGIQYF. In DNA form, the CDR3 reads TGCGCCAGCAGCCAACTAGTTGAGGGCATTCAGTACTTC.